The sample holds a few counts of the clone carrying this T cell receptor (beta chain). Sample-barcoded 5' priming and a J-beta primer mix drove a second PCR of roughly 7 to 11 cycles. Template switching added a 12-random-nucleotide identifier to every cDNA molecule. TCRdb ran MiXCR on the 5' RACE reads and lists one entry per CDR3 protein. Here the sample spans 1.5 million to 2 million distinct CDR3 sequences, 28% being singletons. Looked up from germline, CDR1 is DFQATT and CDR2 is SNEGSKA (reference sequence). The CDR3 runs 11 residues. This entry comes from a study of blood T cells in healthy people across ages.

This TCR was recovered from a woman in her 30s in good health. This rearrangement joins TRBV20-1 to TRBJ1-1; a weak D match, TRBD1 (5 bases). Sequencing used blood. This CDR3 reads CRLGGKAEAFF. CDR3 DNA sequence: TGCAGGCTCGGGGGAAAGGCTGAAGCTTTCTTT.